Listed below are T cell receptor beta chains from one sample, sequenced in a study of T cells after yellow fever vaccination. TCRdb re-derived calls from the 5' RACE reads in MiXCR, one entry per CDR3 protein. The table records 350,000 to 550,000 distinct CDR3 sequences, around 19% of them present only once. Sample: PBMCs, taken before the yellow fever booster vaccination. Receptors were obtained from a man aged 18 to 29 who received the YFV17D yellow fever vaccine. CDR3s include the opening cysteine and the closing phenylalanine or tryptophan. A D gene is named only where the DNA matches it firmly. Clone size is given for some rows only: seen once, a few or many times, or a class if the clone is expanded.

CDR3 length: 16
J gene: TRBJ1-6
D gene: NA
V gene: TRBV4-2
clone size: NA
CDR3 DNA: TGTGCCAGCAGCCAAGATTTGAACAGGGTCGGTTCACCCCTCCACTTT
CDR3 protein: CASSQDLNRVGSPLHF

CDR3 length: 15
J gene: TRBJ1-1
D gene: NA
V gene: TRBV4-1
clone size: NA
CDR3 DNA: TGCGCCAGCAGCCAAGGGGCATCGACGGGCACTGAAGCTTTCTTT
CDR3 protein: CASSQGASTGTEAFF

CDR3 length: 13
J gene: TRBJ1-2
D gene: NA
V gene: TRBV12-3/TRBV12-4
clone size: many
CDR3 DNA: TGTGCCAGCAGTTTAAACACCCTGAGCGGCTACACCTTC
CDR3 protein: CASSLNTLSGYTF

CDR3 length: 14
J gene: TRBJ1-2
D gene: NA
V gene: TRBV18
clone size: NA
CDR3 DNA: TGTGCCAGCTCTCAAGGACAGTTTAACTATGGCTACACCTTC
CDR3 protein: CASSQGQFNYGYTF

CDR3 length: 15
J gene: TRBJ1-1
D gene: NA
V gene: TRBV12-5
clone size: few
CDR3 DNA: TGTGCTAGTGGTTTGGCCGGGACATATAACACTGAAGCTTTCTTT
CDR3 protein: CASGLAGTYNTEAFF

CDR3 length: 18
J gene: TRBJ2-3
D gene: TRBD2
V gene: TRBV7-3
clone size: NA
CDR3 DNA: TGTGCCAGCAGCCACGGGGAGTTCCCTAGCGGGCACACAGATACGCAGTATTTT
CDR3 protein: CASSHGEFPSGHTDTQYF

CDR3 length: 16
J gene: TRBJ2-5
D gene: NA
V gene: TRBV5-1
clone size: NA
CDR3 DNA: TGCGCCAGCAGCTTGGTGTTCGGGGGCCACCAAGAGACCCAGTACTTC
CDR3 protein: CASSLVFGGHQETQYF

CDR3 length: 18
J gene: TRBJ2-4
D gene: TRBD2
V gene: TRBV11-2
clone size: few
CDR3 DNA: TGTGCCAGCAGCGGGAGGACTAGCGGGCTACTAGCCAAAAACATTCAGTACTTC
CDR3 protein: CASSGRTSGLLAKNIQYF

CDR3 length: 17
J gene: TRBJ1-5
D gene: NA
V gene: TRBV4-2
clone size: NA
CDR3 DNA: TGTGCCAGCAGCCAAGATGGAGGGACGGGAGCGCATCAGCCCCAGCATTTT
CDR3 protein: CASSQDGGTGAHQPQHF

CDR3 length: 15
J gene: TRBJ2-2
D gene: TRBD1
V gene: TRBV5-1
clone size: few
CDR3 DNA: TGCGCCAGCAGCGTACAGGGGGATAGCACCGGGGAGCTGTTTTTT
CDR3 protein: CASSVQGDSTGELFF

CDR3 length: 15
J gene: TRBJ2-1
D gene: TRBD2
V gene: TRBV6-5
clone size: NA
CDR3 DNA: TGTGCCAGCAGTTACAGGTCCGGGGGGGGCACAGAGCAGTTCTTC
CDR3 protein: CASSYRSGGGTEQFF

CDR3 length: 15
J gene: TRBJ1-1
D gene: NA
V gene: TRBV12-3/TRBV12-4
clone size: NA
CDR3 DNA: TGTGCCAGCAGTTTAGCGTATGGTGTGGCGACTGAAGCTTTCTTT
CDR3 protein: CASSLAYGVATEAFF

CDR3 length: 11
J gene: TRBJ1-1
D gene: NA
V gene: TRBV20-1
clone size: NA
CDR3 DNA: TGCAGTGCTAGTCAGGGATTTGAAGCTTTCTTT
CDR3 protein: CSASQGFEAFF

CDR3 length: 14
J gene: TRBJ1-1
D gene: NA
V gene: TRBV6-5
clone size: NA
CDR3 DNA: TGTGCCAGCAGTTCGATAGGGAGGAACACTGAAGCTTTCTTT
CDR3 protein: CASSSIGRNTEAFF

CDR3 length: 15
J gene: TRBJ1-3
D gene: NA
V gene: TRBV18
clone size: NA
CDR3 DNA: TGTGCCAGCTCACCAGGGACGAATTCTGGAAACACCATATATTTT
CDR3 protein: CASSPGTNSGNTIYF

CDR3 length: 13
J gene: TRBJ2-4
D gene: NA
V gene: TRBV2
clone size: NA
CDR3 DNA: TGTGCCAGCAGTGAAAGGGGATTGAACATTCAGTACTTC
CDR3 protein: CASSERGLNIQYF

CDR3 length: 15
J gene: TRBJ1-6
D gene: TRBD1
V gene: TRBV20-1
clone size: NA
CDR3 DNA: TGCAGTGCTACCGCGGGGGACAGGGCTAATTCACCCCTCCACTTT
CDR3 protein: CSATAGDRANSPLHF

CDR3 length: 14
J gene: TRBJ1-1
D gene: NA
V gene: TRBV6-2/TRBV6-3
clone size: few
CDR3 DNA: TGTGCCAGCAGTTATGGCCAGACGAACACTGAAGCTTTCTTT
CDR3 protein: CASSYGQTNTEAFF

CDR3 length: 14
J gene: TRBJ1-4
D gene: TRBD1
V gene: TRBV6-5
clone size: few
CDR3 DNA: TGTGCCAGCAGTTACGGGACAGGGAATGAAAAACTGTTTTTT
CDR3 protein: CASSYGTGNEKLFF

CDR3 length: 13
J gene: TRBJ1-3
D gene: NA
V gene: TRBV5-1
clone size: NA
CDR3 DNA: TGCGCCAGCAGCTCGATATCTGGAAACACCATATATTTT
CDR3 protein: CASSSISGNTIYF

CDR3 length: 13
J gene: TRBJ2-1
D gene: NA
V gene: TRBV5-1
clone size: few
CDR3 DNA: TGCGCCAGCAGCTTCGGAGTTTACAATGAGCAGTTCTTC
CDR3 protein: CASSFGVYNEQFF

CDR3 length: 14
J gene: TRBJ2-3
D gene: NA
V gene: TRBV10-3
clone size: NA
CDR3 DNA: TGTGCCATCACTGGTAGCGGACTCACAGATACGCAGTATTTT
CDR3 protein: CAITGSGLTDTQYF

CDR3 length: 14
J gene: TRBJ2-5
D gene: NA
V gene: TRBV7-9
clone size: few
CDR3 DNA: TGTGCCAGCAGCTCGAGGGCCCTGGGGGAGACCCAGTACTTC
CDR3 protein: CASSSRALGETQYF

CDR3 length: 13
J gene: TRBJ1-5
D gene: NA
V gene: TRBV29-1
clone size: NA
CDR3 DNA: TGCAGCGTTGTTGAGAATAGCAATCAGCCCCAGCATTTT
CDR3 protein: CSVVENSNQPQHF

CDR3 length: 15
J gene: TRBJ2-2
D gene: TRBD1
V gene: TRBV25-1
clone size: many
CDR3 DNA: TGTGCCAGCGCAGCCGGGACAGGGGACACCGGGGAGCTGTTTTTT
CDR3 protein: CASAAGTGDTGELFF

CDR3 length: 13
J gene: TRBJ2-5
D gene: NA
V gene: TRBV7-9
clone size: NA
CDR3 DNA: TGTGCCAGCAGTTCCAGGGGTGCGGAGACCCAGTACTTC
CDR3 protein: CASSSRGAETQYF

CDR3 length: 17
J gene: TRBJ1-6
D gene: NA
V gene: TRBV4-2
clone size: few
CDR3 DNA: TGTGCCAGCAGCCAAGACACAGGAGACGGCTACAATTCACCCCTCCACTTT
CDR3 protein: CASSQDTGDGYNSPLHF

CDR3 length: 14
J gene: TRBJ2-2
D gene: TRBD2
V gene: TRBV7-8
clone size: few
CDR3 DNA: TGTGCCTTCGGGAGGAACTTGGGGACCGGGGAGCTGTTTTTT
CDR3 protein: CAFGRNLGTGELFF

CDR3 length: 12
J gene: TRBJ1-6
D gene: NA
V gene: TRBV5-6
clone size: few
CDR3 DNA: TGTGCCAGCAGCTGGAGTAATTCACCCCTCCACTTT
CDR3 protein: CASSWSNSPLHF

CDR3 length: 15
J gene: TRBJ2-5
D gene: NA
V gene: TRBV5-1
clone size: NA
CDR3 DNA: TGCGCCAGCAGCTTGGTTGGGGGGTCTGGAGAGACCCAGTACTTC
CDR3 protein: CASSLVGGSGETQYF

CDR3 length: 14
J gene: TRBJ1-1
D gene: NA
V gene: TRBV6-6
clone size: many
CDR3 DNA: TGTGCCAGCAGTTACGGGACATCTAACACTGAAGCTTTCTTT
CDR3 protein: CASSYGTSNTEAFF

CDR3 length: 14
J gene: TRBJ2-3
D gene: NA
V gene: TRBV15
clone size: once
CDR3 DNA: TGTGCCACCAGCAGAGATCACGGCACAGATACGCAGTATTTT
CDR3 protein: CATSRDHGTDTQYF

CDR3 length: 18
J gene: TRBJ2-2
D gene: NA
V gene: TRBV7-2
clone size: NA
CDR3 DNA: TGTGCCAGCAGCTTAAATTTGGGAGGCTGGGGGAACACCGGGGAGCTGTTTTTT
CDR3 protein: CASSLNLGGWGNTGELFF

CDR3 length: 15
J gene: TRBJ2-5
D gene: TRBD2
V gene: TRBV5-6
clone size: few
CDR3 DNA: TGTGCCAGCACCCTATCGGGGGGGCCAAGGGAGACCCAGTACTTC
CDR3 protein: CASTLSGGPRETQYF

CDR3 length: 17
J gene: TRBJ1-2
D gene: TRBD1
V gene: TRBV10-1
clone size: NA
CDR3 DNA: TGCGCCAGCAGTGAAGGGGACAGAGACACGACGAATTATGGCTACACCTTC
CDR3 protein: CASSEGDRDTTNYGYTF